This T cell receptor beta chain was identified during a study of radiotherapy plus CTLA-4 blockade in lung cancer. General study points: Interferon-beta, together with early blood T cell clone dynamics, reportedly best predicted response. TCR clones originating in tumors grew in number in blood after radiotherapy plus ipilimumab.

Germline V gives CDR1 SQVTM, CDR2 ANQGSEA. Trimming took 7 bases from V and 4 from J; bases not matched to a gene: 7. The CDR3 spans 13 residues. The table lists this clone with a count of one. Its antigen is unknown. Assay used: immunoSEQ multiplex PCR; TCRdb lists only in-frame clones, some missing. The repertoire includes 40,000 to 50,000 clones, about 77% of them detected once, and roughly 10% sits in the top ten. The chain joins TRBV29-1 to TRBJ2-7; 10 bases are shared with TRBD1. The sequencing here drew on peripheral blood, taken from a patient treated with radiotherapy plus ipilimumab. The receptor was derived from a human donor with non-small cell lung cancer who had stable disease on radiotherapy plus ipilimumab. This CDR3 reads CSAGDRGKYEQYF. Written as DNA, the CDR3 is TGCAGCGCTGGGGACAGGGGTAAATACGAGCAGTACTTC.